Below, one TCR beta chain is given with its context. The data originate from a study of sequential checkpoint blockade in melanoma. Turning to the study itself: TCRbeta immunosequencing was performed on DNA from 75 to 95 pretreatment melanoma tumor samples. More than 20 patients had matched tumor biopsies before treatment and at week 13 after nivolumab or ipilimumab alone.

Profiling relied on immunoSEQ multiplex PCR, and the TCRdb table lists in-frame clones only, not all of them. The table has some 19,000 clones, around 25% seen once; the top ten hold roughly 6.7%. CDR3 length equals 12 residues. Germline V CDR1 and CDR2: SQVTM, ANQGSEA. Losses at the gene ends were 6 bases for V and 5 bases for J; bases not matched to a gene: 4. As to treatment: randomized to nivolumab then ipilimumab (arm A) or the reverse (arm B). No patient had prior DNA-damaging chemotherapy. The sequencing used tumor tissue (inferred from file names), collected from a patient given nivolumab and ipilimumab in sequence. The V call is TRBV29-1, the J call TRBJ2-3; 8 bases agree with TRBD2. The receptor comes from a human donor with melanoma. The chain's CDR3 is CSVSGSGDTQYF. The CDR3 nucleotides are TGCAGCGTAAGCGGGAGCGGAGATACGCAGTATTTT.